This T cell receptor (beta chain) was identified during a study of PD-1 blockade in classical Hodgkin lymphoma. Whole-study context: Once every 2 weeks, patients received intravenous nivolumab at 3 mg/kg. General observations from the study: Newly diagnosed patients reportedly had lower baseline TCR diversity than healthy donors. Baseline diversity was lower in partial responders and progressors than complete responders. The causes of the repertoire differences, possibly disease activity or prior therapy, remain undefined.

About this clone: Its antigen is as yet unknown.

Looked up from germline, CDR1 is LNHNV and CDR2 is YYDKDF (reference sequence). This CDR3 is 15 amino acids long. V lost 3 bases to trimming and J lost 12 bases; unmatched junction nucleotides: 9. Profiling relied on immunoSEQ multiplex PCR, and the TCRdb table lists in-frame clones only, not all of them. The repertoire has approximately 100,000 clones, roughly 91% of them found once; the top ten carry under 8%. Patients all relapsed after autologous stem cell transplantation, and there was variation in brentuximab vedotin exposure. The material sequenced was peripheral blood mononuclear cells (PBMCs), taken before the second cycle of nivolumab. The TCR sequence derives from a human donor with classical Hodgkin lymphoma. The chain combines TRBV15 with TRBJ2-1; 12 positions match TRBD2. The CDR3 DNA sequence: TGTGCCACCAGCAGGGGACTAGCGGGCGGGACTTCGCAGTTCTTC. Amino acid sequence: CATSRGLAGGTSQFF.